This T cell receptor (beta chain) was obtained from a study of early T cells in non-severe SARS-CoV-2 infection. The CDR3 covers 13 residues. Trimming removed 5 bases from V and 3 bases from J, with 10 bases in between. Tagging with unique molecular identifiers was applied to individual cDNA molecules. In TCRdb, the 5' RACE reads were re-called with MiXCR into one record per CDR3 protein. The sample records under 85,000 distinct CDR3 sequences, around 5% being singletons. This clonotype was seen at least ten times. Source: whole blood, taken at baseline. The rearrangement uses TRBV12-3 or TRBV12-4 and TRBJ1-1; D possibly corresponds to TRBD1 (5 bases). This clonotype originated in an adult who was a healthcare worker with PCR-confirmed SARS-CoV-2 infection or an uninfected control (not recorded which). The CDR3 sequence: CASSPGSHTEAFF. CDR3 nucleotide sequence: TGTGCCAGCAGTCCAGGGTCTCACACTGAAGCTTTCTTT.